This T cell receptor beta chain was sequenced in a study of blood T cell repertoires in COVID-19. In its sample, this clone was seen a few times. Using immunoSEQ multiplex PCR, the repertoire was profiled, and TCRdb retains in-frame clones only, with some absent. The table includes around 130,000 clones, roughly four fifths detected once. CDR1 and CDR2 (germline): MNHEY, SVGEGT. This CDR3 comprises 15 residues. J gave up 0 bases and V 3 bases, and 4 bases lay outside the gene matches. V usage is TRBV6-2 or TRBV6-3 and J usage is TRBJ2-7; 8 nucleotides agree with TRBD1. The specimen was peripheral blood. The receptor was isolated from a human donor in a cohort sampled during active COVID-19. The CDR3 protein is CASSYRTGSSYEQYF. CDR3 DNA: TGTGCCAGCAGTTATCGGACAGGGAGCTCCTACGAGCAGTACTTC.